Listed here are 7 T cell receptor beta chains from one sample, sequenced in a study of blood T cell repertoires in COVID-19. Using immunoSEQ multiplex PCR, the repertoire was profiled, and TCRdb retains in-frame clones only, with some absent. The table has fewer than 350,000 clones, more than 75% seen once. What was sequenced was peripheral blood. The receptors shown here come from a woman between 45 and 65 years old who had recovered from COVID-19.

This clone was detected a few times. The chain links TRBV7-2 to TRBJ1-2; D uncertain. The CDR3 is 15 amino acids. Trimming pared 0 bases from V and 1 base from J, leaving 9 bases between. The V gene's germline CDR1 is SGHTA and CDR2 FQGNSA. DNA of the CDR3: TGTGCCAGCAGCTTAGCGAGCCAAATTAACTATGGCTACACCTTC. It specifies CASSLASQINYGYTF.

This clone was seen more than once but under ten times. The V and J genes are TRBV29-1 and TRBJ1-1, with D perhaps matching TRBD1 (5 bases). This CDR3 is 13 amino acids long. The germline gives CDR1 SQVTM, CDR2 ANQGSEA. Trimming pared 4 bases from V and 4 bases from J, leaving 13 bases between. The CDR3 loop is CSVVGVGATEAFF. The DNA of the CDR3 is TGCAGCGTTGTAGGGGTTGGTGCCACTGAAGCTTTCTTT.

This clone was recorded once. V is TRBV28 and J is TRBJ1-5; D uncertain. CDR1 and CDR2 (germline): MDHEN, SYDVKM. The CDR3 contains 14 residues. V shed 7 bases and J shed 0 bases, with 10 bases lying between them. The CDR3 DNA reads TGTGCCAGCAACAGAAGGAATAGCAATCAGCCCCAGCATTTT. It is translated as CASNRRNSNQPQHF.

The CDR3 nucleotides read TGTGCCAGCAGTGAAGCGCTTCAGGGATTGGGGTACGAGCAGTACTTC. Protein product: CASSEALQGLGYEQYF. The chain employs TRBV2 and TRBJ2-7; a weak D match, TRBD1 (5 bases). The CDR3 is 16 amino acids. V lost 0 bases to trimming and J lost 4 bases, with 16 bases between them. Per the germline V gene, CDR1 is SNHLY and CDR2 is FYNNEI.

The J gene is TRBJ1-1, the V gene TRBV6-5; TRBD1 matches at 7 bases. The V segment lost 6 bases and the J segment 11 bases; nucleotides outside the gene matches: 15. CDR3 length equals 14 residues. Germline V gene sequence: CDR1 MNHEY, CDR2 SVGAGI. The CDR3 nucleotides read TGTGCCAGCAGCTCGACCGACAGGGCTTTGGTGGCTTTCTTT. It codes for CASSSTDRALVAFF.

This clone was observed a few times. The chain's CDR3 is CASSLGLNTEAFF. DNA of the CDR3: TGTGCCAGCAGCTTGGGCCTGAACACTGAAGCTTTCTTT. V usage is TRBV11-3 and J usage is TRBJ1-1; D is uncertain. This CDR3 has 13 residues. Trimming cost V 3 bases and J 0 bases, with 5 bases left between them. Germline CDR1 and CDR2: SGHNT and YENEEA.

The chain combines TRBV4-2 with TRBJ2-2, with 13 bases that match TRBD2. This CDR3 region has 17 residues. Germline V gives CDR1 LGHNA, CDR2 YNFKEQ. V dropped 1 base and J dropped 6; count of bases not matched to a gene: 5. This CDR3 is CASSQGTSGSVSGELFF. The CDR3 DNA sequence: TGTGCCAGCAGCCAAGGGACTAGCGGGAGCGTCTCCGGGGAGCTGTTTTTT.